This T cell receptor (beta chain) appears in the sequencing data of a study of T-cell memory formation after mild COVID-19. Study-level points and caveats: Chiefly within CM and EM were the contracting CD4+ clones; CD8+ ones were within EMRA.

Notes on this clonotype: The antigen is not known.

TCRdb re-called the 5' RACE reads with MiXCR, one entry per CDR3 protein. The sample contains around 420,000 distinct CDR3 sequences, approximately 24% of which appear only once. Germline V lookup: CDR1 SGHDT, CDR2 YYEEEE. The length of the CDR3 is 13 residues. The V end was cut by 3 bases, the J end by 4 bases, with 10 bases between. The receptor's source is an adult woman who had mild COVID-19 (a few samples of this study predate the infection). Cell type and time point are not known. Sample: PBMCs or a T cell subset sorted from them (not recorded which). This rearrangement joins TRBV5-6 to TRBJ2-5; TRBD1 or TRBD2 may be the D gene (5 bases each). The CDR3 is CASSWGWGETQYF. DNA of the CDR3: TGTGCCAGCAGCTGGGGGTGGGGAGAGACCCAGTACTTC.